This entry concerns a single T cell receptor (beta chain). Its antigen remains unidentified. The PCR ran on 60 Vbeta and 13 Jbeta primers. Sequenced by immunoSEQ multiplex PCR; TCRdb stores in-frame clones only, minus some. This sample has approximately 92,000 clones; 70% to 85% occur once, and the top ten carry 8% to 10%. The data originate from a study of cytomegalovirus exposure and HLA in healthy donors. The CDR3 runs 17 residues. CDR1 is SGHNT and CDR2 is YYREEE in the germline V gene (reference sequence). With V trimmed by 4 bases and J by 5 bases, 11 bases remained unmatched. Overall study results and limits: The classifier reportedly diagnosed cytomegalovirus status with high sensitivity and specificity.

The rearrangement links TRBV5-4 to TRBJ1-6; 8 nucleotides align to TRBD1. The sequence derives from a man between 60 and 70 years old in good health and CMV-seronegative. Material: PBMCs. The chain's CDR3 is CASSKQPGQVDNSPLHF. For the CDR3, the DNA is TGTGCCAGCAGCAAACAACCGGGACAGGTAGATAATTCACCCCTCCACTTT.